This T cell receptor (beta chain) was identified during a study of PD-1 blockade in classical Hodgkin lymphoma. Across the whole study: With a 2-week interval, patients received intravenous nivolumab at 3 mg/kg. The study's findings and limits: Healthy donors were reported to have higher baseline TCR diversity than newly diagnosed patients.

Time point of the sample: cycle 4 day 1 (C4D1), after around six weeks of nivolumab. Every single patient, without exception, relapsed after autologous stem cell transplantation, and brentuximab vedotin exposure varied. Germline CDR1 MDHEN, CDR2 SYDVKM. J gave up 4 bases and V 7 bases, and 14 bases lay outside the gene matches. The CDR3 loop spans 16 amino acids. Points on this clone: Its antigen remains unidentified.

Measured with immunoSEQ multiplex PCR; TCRdb has only the in-frame clones, and not every one. The data hold some 110,000 clones, with roughly 90% observed a single time. Sequencing was performed on peripheral blood mononuclear cells (PBMCs), taken before the fourth cycle of nivolumab. The chain uses TRBV28 and TRBJ1-2; 8 nucleotides agree with TRBD1. The source of this sequence is a human donor with classical Hodgkin lymphoma. CDR3 in amino acids: CASTLSGGGIGYGYTF. The CDR3, as DNA: TGTGCCAGCACCCTTTCAGGGGGCGGGATAGGCTATGGCTACACCTTC.